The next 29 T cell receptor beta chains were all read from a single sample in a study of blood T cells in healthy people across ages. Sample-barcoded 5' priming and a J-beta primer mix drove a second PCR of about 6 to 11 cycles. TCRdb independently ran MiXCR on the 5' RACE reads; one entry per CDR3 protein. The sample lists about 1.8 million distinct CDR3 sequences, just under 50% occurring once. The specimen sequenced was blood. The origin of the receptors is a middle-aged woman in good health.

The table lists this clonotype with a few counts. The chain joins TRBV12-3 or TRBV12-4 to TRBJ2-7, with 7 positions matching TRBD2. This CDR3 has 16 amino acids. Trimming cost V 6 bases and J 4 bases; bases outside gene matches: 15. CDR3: CASRRQSEVAGYEQYF. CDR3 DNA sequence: TGTGCCAGCAGGCGCCAGTCAGAGGTAGCGGGTTACGAGCAGTACTTC.

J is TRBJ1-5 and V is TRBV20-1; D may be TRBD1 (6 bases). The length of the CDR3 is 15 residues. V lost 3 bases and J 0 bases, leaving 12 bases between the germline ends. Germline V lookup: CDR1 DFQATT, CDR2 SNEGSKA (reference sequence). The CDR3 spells CSARNLQGSNQPQHF. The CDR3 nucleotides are TGCAGTGCTAGGAACTTACAGGGTAGCAATCAGCCCCAGCATTTT.

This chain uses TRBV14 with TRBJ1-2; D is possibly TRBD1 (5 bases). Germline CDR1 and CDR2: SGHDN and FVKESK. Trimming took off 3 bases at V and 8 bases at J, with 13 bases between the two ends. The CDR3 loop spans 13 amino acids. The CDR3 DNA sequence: TGTGCCAGCAGCCAGATGACAGTAGGCGGCTACACCTTC. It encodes CASSQMTVGGYTF.

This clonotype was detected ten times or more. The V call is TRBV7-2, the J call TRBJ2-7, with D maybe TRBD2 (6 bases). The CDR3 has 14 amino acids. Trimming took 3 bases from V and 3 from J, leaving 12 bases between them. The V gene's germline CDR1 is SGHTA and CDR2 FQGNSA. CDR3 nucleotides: TGTGCCAGCAGCTTGGGTGGGGGGAACTACGAGCAGTACTTC. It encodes CASSLGGGNYEQYF.

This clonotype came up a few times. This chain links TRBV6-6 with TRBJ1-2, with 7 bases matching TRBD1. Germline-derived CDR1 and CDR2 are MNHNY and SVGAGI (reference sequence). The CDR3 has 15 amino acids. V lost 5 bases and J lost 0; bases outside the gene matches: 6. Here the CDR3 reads CASSSRDRANYGYTF. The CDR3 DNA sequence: TGTGCCAGCAGTAGTCGGGACAGAGCTAACTATGGCTACACCTTC.

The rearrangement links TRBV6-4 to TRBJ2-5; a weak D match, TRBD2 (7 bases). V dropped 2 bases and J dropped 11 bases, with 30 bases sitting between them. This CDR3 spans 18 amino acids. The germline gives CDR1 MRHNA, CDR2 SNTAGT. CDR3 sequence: CASSDPLPLRGLNNEQYF. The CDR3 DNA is TGTGCCAGCAGTGACCCACTACCTCTGCGGGGGCTTAACAATGAGCAGTACTTC.

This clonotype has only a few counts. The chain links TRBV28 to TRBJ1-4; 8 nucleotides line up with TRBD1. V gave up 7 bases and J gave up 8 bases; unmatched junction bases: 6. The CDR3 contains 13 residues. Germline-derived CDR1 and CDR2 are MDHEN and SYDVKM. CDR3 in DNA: TGTGCCAGCATCGGGGACAGGCGAGAAAAACTGTTTTTT. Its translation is CASIGDRREKLFF.

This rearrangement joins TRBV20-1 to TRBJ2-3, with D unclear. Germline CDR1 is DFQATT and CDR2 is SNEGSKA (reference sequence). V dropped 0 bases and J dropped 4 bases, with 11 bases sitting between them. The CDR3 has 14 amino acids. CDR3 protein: CSARDPAGADTQYF. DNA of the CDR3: TGCAGTGCTAGAGATCCCGCCGGCGCAGATACGCAGTATTTT.

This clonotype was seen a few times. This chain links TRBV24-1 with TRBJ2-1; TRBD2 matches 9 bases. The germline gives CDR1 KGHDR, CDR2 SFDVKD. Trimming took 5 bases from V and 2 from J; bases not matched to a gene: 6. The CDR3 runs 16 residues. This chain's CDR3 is CATSGSSGDAYNEQFF. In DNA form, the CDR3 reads TGTGCCACCAGTGGCTCTAGCGGGGACGCCTACAATGAGCAGTTCTTC.

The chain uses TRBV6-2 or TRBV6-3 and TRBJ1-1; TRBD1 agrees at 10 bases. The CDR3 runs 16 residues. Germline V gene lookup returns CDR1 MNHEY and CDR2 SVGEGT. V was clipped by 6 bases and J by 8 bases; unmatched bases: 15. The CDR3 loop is CASRRPLGQGEREAFF. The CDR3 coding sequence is TGTGCCAGCAGGCGCCCCCTCGGACAGGGGGAGAGAGAAGCTTTCTTT.

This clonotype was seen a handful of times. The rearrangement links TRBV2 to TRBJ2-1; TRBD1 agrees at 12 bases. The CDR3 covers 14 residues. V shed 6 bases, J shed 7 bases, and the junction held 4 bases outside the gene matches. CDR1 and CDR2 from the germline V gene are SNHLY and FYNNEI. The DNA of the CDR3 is TGTGCCAGCAGGGTGGGACAGGGGGCGAATGAGCAGTTCTTC. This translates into CASRVGQGANEQFF.

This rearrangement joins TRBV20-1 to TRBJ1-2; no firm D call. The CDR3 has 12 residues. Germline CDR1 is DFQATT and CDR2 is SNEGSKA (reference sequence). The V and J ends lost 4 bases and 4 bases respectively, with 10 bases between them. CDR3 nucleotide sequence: TGCAGTGCTACCCATACGGCCTATGGCTACACCTTC. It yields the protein CSATHTAYGYTF.

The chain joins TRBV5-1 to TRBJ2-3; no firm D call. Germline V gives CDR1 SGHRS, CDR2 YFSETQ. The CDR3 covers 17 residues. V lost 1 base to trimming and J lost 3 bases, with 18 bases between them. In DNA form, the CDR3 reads TGCGCCAGCAGCTTGAGGAATAGCTTGGCCGGGACAGATACGCAGTATTTT. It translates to CASSLRNSLAGTDTQYF. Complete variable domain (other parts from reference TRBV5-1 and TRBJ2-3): KAGVTQTPRYLIKTRGQQVTLSCSPISGHRSVSWYQQTPGQGLQFLFEYFSETQRNKGNFPGRFSGRQFSNSRSEMNVSTLELGDSALYLCASSLRNSLAGTDTQYFGPGTRLTVL.

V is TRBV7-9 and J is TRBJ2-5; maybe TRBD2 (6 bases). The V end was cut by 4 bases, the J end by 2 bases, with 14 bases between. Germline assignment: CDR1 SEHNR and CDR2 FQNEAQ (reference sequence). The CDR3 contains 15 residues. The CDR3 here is CASSSGGIEQETQYF. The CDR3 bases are TGTGCCAGCAGCTCAGGAGGGATTGAACAAGAGACCCAGTACTTC.

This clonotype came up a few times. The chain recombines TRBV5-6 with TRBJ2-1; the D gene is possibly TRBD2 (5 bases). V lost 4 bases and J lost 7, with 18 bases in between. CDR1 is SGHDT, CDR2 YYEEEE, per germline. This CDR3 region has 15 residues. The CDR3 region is CASSGEDWIRNEQFF. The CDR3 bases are TGTGCCAGCAGCGGCGAGGACTGGATCAGAAATGAGCAGTTCTTC.

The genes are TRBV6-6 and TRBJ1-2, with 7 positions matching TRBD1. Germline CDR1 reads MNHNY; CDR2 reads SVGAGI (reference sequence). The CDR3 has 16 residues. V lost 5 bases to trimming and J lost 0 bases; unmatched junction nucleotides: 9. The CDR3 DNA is TGTGCCAGCAGTATCACAGACAGGGCCACTAACTATGGCTACACCTTC. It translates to CASSITDRATNYGYTF.

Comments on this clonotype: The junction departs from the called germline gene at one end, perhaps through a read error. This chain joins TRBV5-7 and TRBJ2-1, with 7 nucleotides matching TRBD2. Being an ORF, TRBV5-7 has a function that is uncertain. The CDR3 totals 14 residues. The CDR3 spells CASSLAGLPNVQFF. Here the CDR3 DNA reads TGTGCCAGCAGCTTAGCGGGACTCCCCAATGTGCAGTTCTTC.

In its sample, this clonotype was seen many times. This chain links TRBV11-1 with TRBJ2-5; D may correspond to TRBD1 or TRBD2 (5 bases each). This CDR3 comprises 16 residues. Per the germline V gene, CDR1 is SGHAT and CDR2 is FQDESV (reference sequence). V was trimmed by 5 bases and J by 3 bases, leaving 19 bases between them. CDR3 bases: TGTGCCAGCAGCCCGGGGCCCTCCCGATCGGAAGAGACCCAGTACTTC. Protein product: CASSPGPSRSEETQYF.

CDR3 sequence reads: CASSNSRQGMGETQYF. The CDR3, as DNA: TGTGCCAGCAGTAATAGCCGACAGGGCATGGGGGAGACCCAGTACTTC. The chain combines TRBV12-3 or TRBV12-4 with TRBJ2-7; the match to TRBD1 covers 7 bases. Judging by the DNA end, TRBJ2-5 fits better; the J call may be wrong. CDR3 length equals 16 residues.

CDR3 residues: CASSSRGVTYEQYF. The DNA for the CDR3 is TGTGCCAGCAGCTCCAGAGGGGTAACCTACGAGCAGTACTTC. The genes are TRBV11-2 and TRBJ2-7, with D perhaps given as TRBD1 or TRBD2 (5 bases each). V was cut by 4 bases and J by 2 bases, with 12 bases left in between. Germline-derived CDR1 and CDR2 are SGHAT and FQNNGV. The CDR3 spans 14 residues.

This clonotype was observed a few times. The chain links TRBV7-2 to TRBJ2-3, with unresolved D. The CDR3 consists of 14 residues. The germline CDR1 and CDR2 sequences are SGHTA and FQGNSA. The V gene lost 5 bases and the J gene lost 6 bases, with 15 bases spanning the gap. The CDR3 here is CASSLTQLGDTQYF. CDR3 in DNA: TGTGCCAGCAGCCTTACCCAGCTAGGTGATACGCAGTATTTT.

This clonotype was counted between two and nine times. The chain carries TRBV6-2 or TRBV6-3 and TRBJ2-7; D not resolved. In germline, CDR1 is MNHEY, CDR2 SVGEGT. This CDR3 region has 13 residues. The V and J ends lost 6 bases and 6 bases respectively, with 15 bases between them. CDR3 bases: TGTGCCAGCAGCCTCACCTCGTTCAGCGAGCAGTACTTC. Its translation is CASSLTSFSEQYF.

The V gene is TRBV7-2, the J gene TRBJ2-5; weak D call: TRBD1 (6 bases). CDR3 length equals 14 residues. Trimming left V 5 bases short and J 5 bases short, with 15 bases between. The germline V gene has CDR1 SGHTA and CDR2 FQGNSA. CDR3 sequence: CASSVYDRGETQYF. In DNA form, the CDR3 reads TGTGCCAGCAGCGTATATGATAGGGGGGAGACCCAGTACTTC.

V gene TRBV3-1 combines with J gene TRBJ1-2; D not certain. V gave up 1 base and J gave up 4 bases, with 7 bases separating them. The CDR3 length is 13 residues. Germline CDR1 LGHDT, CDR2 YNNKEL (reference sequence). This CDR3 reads CASSQVTSYGYTF. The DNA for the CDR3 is TGTGCCAGCAGCCAAGTTACGTCCTATGGCTACACCTTC.

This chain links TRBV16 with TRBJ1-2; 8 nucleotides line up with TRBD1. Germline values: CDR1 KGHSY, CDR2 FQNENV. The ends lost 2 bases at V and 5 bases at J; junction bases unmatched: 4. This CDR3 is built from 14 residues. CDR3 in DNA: TGTGCCAGCAGCCAAAAAGGACAGGGTTATGGCTACACCTTC. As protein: CASSQKGQGYGYTF.

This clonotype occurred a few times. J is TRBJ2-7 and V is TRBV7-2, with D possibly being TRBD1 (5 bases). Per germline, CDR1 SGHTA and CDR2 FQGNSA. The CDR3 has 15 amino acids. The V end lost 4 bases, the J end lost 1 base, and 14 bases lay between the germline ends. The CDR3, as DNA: TGTGCCAGCAGCTCATCTTCCACAGGATCCTACGAGCAGTACTTC. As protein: CASSSSSTGSYEQYF.

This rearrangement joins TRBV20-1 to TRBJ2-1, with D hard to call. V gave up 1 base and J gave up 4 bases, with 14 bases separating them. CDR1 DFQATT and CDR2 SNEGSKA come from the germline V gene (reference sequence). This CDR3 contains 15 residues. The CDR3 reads CSARGMAVAYNEQFF. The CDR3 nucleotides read TGCAGTGCTAGAGGGATGGCGGTAGCTTACAATGAGCAGTTCTTC.

CDR3 nucleotide sequence: TGTGCCAGCACGACAGGCGTTAACTATAATTCACCCCTCCACTTT. Its translation is CASTTGVNYNSPLHF. V gene TRBV6-2 or TRBV6-3 combines with J gene TRBJ1-6, with D maybe TRBD1 (6 bases). The CDR3 has 15 amino acids. Germline V CDR1 and CDR2: MNHEY, SVGEGT. V lost 7 bases to trimming and J lost 3 bases, with 13 bases between them.

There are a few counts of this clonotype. The CDR3 here is CASSLQGALNTEAFF. The CDR3 DNA sequence: TGTGCCAGCAGCTTACAGGGGGCCTTGAACACTGAAGCTTTCTTT. V and J are TRBV11-2 and TRBJ1-1; 8 bases agree with TRBD1. Germline assignment: CDR1 SGHAT and CDR2 FQNNGV. This CDR3 region has 15 residues. V lost 2 bases, J lost 0 bases, and 2 bases stayed unmatched.